This is a list of T cell receptor beta chains from one sample in a study of blood T cell repertoires in COVID-19. Generated by immunoSEQ multiplex PCR, the TCRdb table keeps only in-frame clones and is missing some. The sample shows about 57,000 clones, 70% to 80% of them seen only once. The sequenced material came from peripheral blood. Receptor source: a man in his 60s with acute or convalescent COVID-19. CDR3s include the opening cysteine and the closing phenylalanine or tryptophan. A D gene is named only where the DNA matches it firmly. Clone size, where shown, is once, few, many, or a class for clones that have expanded.

clone_size d_call j_call v_call cdr3_length cdr3_nt cdr3_aa
once TRBD2 TRBJ2-7 TRBV5-1 15 TGCGCCAGCAGCTTGGCTTCTAGCGGCTCCTACGAGCAGTACTTC CASSLASSGSYEQYF
once - TRBJ2-1 TRBV29-1 17 TGCAGCGTTGAAACTAGCATTGTCTTATCCTCCTACAATGAGCAGTTCTTC CSVETSIVLSSYNEQFF
- - TRBJ2-2 TRBV6-6 11 TGTGCCAGCAGTTCTACCGGGGAGCTGTTTTTT CASSSTGELFF
- - TRBJ1-1 TRBV4-1 13 TGCGCCAGCAGCCAAGATAAGGGGACTGAAGCTTTCTTT CASSQDKGTEAFF
- - TRBJ2-1 TRBV20-1 11 TGCAGTGCTAGGGGCCCTAATGAGCAGTTCTTC CSARGPNEQFF
- - TRBJ2-1 TRBV5-6 13 TGTGCCAGCAGCCCAACCCGGGGGAATGAGCAGTTCTTC CASSPTRGNEQFF
- TRBD2 TRBJ2-3 TRBV5-6 16 TGTGCCAGCAGCTTGGGGCGGGAGGCGGGCACAGATACGCAGTATTTT CASSLGREAGTDTQYF
few TRBD1 TRBJ1-4 TRBV29-1 13 TGCAGCGTCAGGACAGGGGGTAATGAAAAACTGTTTTTT CSVRTGGNEKLFF
- - TRBJ1-5 TRBV12-3/TRBV12-4 13 TGTGCCAGCAGTTGGGGCGGCAATCAGCCCCAGCATTTT CASSWGGNQPQHF
few - TRBJ1-4 TRBV20-1 13 TGCAGTGCTAGTCGGAGAGGGGGTGAAAAACTGTTTTTT CSASRRGGEKLFF
- TRBD1 TRBJ1-3 TRBV5-6 14 TGTGCCAGCAGCGGGACAGGGAGAGGAAACACCATATATTTT CASSGTGRGNTIYF
- TRBD2 TRBJ2-3 TRBV4-3 17 TGCGCCAGCAGCCAAGGTCTGACTAGCGGGGGCTCAGATACGCAGTATTTT CASSQGLTSGGSDTQYF
few TRBD1 TRBJ1-1 TRBV18 13 TGTGCCAGTGGACAGGGTGGAGACACTGAAGCTTTCTTT CASGQGGDTEAFF
- - TRBJ1-2 TRBV11-2 14 TGTGCCAGCAGCCCTGGACAGAACATAGGTGGCTACACCTTC CASSPGQNIGGYTF
- - TRBJ1-2 TRBV28 12 TGTGCCAGCACCGTCCGGGACAAGGGCTACACCTTC CASTVRDKGYTF
few - TRBJ2-3 TRBV5-6 16 TGTGCCAGCAGCTTGCTTGTGGGCGGGTCCACAGATACGCAGTATTTT CASSLLVGGSTDTQYF
- TRBD1 TRBJ1-6 TRBV27 13 TGTGCCAGCAGTCCATGGACAGGGGAGTCCCTCCACTTT CASSPWTGESLHF
once TRBD1 TRBJ2-2 TRBV29-1 15 TGCAGCGCCAGACGGACGGGGACAGGGACCGGGGAGCTGTTTTTT CSARRTGTGTGELFF
few - TRBJ2-2 TRBV5-1 16 TGCGCCAGCAGCTTTTTAGGGGTACGGACACCCGGGGAGCTGTTTTTT CASSFLGVRTPGELFF
- - TRBJ2-7 TRBV6-2/TRBV6-3 14 TGTGCCAGCAGTTACGCCGGGGGCTCCTACGAGCAGTACTTC CASSYAGGSYEQYF
once - TRBJ1-6 TRBV28 14 TGTGCCAGCAGTCCGAGCTCCTATAATTCACCCCTCCACTTT CASSPSSYNSPLHF
- TRBD2 TRBJ2-5 TRBV6-5 16 TGTGCCAGCAGTTACGGACTAGCGGGAGGGATCGAGACCCAGTACTTC CASSYGLAGGIETQYF
once TRBD1 TRBJ1-6 TRBV28 14 TGTGCCAGCAGCCTGGGACAGCGGTGGCCACCCCTCCACTTT CASSLGQRWPPLHF
- TRBD2 TRBJ2-1 TRBV5-4 16 TGTGCCAGCAGCTTGGGATACAGCGGGATAGGTAATGAGCAGTTCTTC CASSLGYSGIGNEQFF
- - TRBJ1-3 TRBV7-8 12 TGTGCCAGCAGCCCCCAGGGAAACACCATATATTTT CASSPQGNTIYF
- - TRBJ2-5 TRBV28 15 TGTGCCAGCAGTTTAAACCCAGCCGGCGGGGAGACCCAGTACTTC CASSLNPAGGETQYF
- TRBD1 TRBJ2-5 TRBV2 14 TGTGCCAGCGCTCGGGACAGCCTAGGGGAGACCCAGTACTTC CASARDSLGETQYF
few - TRBJ2-1 TRBV5-1 14 TGCGCCAGCAGCTGGGGACTGTCCCACAATGAGCAGTTCTTC CASSWGLSHNEQFF
- TRBD2 TRBJ2-1 TRBV3-1/TRBV3-2 15 TGTGCCAGCAGCCAAGTAGCGGGAGCCTACAATGAGCAGTTCTTC CASSQVAGAYNEQFF
- TRBD1 TRBJ1-1 TRBV15 13 TGTGCCACCAGCAGAGGACAGGGGGAGGATGCTTTCTTT CATSRGQGEDAFF
- - TRBJ1-2 TRBV10-2 13 TGCGCCAGCAGCCCCAATGTCGGCTATGGCTACACCTTC CASSPNVGYGYTF
- - TRBJ1-2 TRBV29-1 13 TGCAGCGTCCTGACAGAGATTAACTATGGCTACACCTTC CSVLTEINYGYTF
- TRBD2 TRBJ2-3 TRBV5-1 16 TGCGCCAGCAGCTATCGGACTAGCGGGAACACAGATACGCAGTATTTT CASSYRTSGNTDTQYF
- - TRBJ2-4 TRBV28 12 TGTGCCAGCAGTTCGCACTCGGGGATACAGTACTTC CASSSHSGIQYF
few TRBD1 TRBJ2-7 TRBV28 14 TGTGCCAGCACCCTGTCTACAGGGGGCTACGAGCAGTACTTC CASTLSTGGYEQYF
once - TRBJ1-4 TRBV5-4 12 TGTGCCTCACAGGGCATCGGGGAAAAACTGTTTTTT CASQGIGEKLFF
- TRBD2 TRBJ2-1 TRBV7-2 15 TGTGCCAGCAGCCCTGTGGGCGGGAGTGTCCATGAGCAGTTCTTC CASSPVGGSVHEQFF
- TRBD1 TRBJ2-1 TRBV5-1 14 TGCGCCAGCAGCTTGGGACAGGGACAGAATGAGCAGTTCTTC CASSLGQGQNEQFF
- - TRBJ1-3 TRBV5-1 14 TGCGCCAGCAGAAGGAGCGGCTCTGGAAACACCATATATTTT CASRRSGSGNTIYF
- - TRBJ2-1 TRBV3-1/TRBV3-2 16 TGTGCCAGCAGCTTCCTCGACTTTAGCTCCTACAATGAGCAGTTCTTC CASSFLDFSSYNEQFF
- - TRBJ2-6 TRBV4-1 17 TGCGCCAGCAGCCAAGGGCCTAGGAGCTCTGGGGCCAACGTCCTGACTTTC CASSQGPRSSGANVLTF
- TRBD1 TRBJ2-1 TRBV7-9 17 TGTGCCAGCAGCTTAAATTCCGGGACAGGGGTAGGGAATGAGCAGTTCTTC CASSLNSGTGVGNEQFF
- - TRBJ2-1 TRBV15 15 TGTGCCACCAGCAGAGGAGCCCAGTCCAGGAATGAGCAGTTCTTC CATSRGAQSRNEQFF
- TRBD1 TRBJ2-7 TRBV12-3/TRBV12-4 13 TGTGCCAGCAGTGAGGACAGGCCCAACGAGCAGTACTTC CASSEDRPNEQYF
- TRBD2 TRBJ2-7 TRBV3-1/TRBV3-2 14 TGTGCCAGCAGCCCCGGACTAGCTGTATACGAGCAGTACTTC CASSPGLAVYEQYF
- TRBD2 TRBJ2-5 TRBV18 13 TGTGCCAGCTTGGGACCGGGAGGAGAGACCCAGTACTTC CASLGPGGETQYF
- TRBD1 TRBJ1-1 TRBV29-1 14 TGCAGCGTTGAGTATAGGGGGCGATACACTGAAGCTTTCTTT CSVEYRGRYTEAFF
- TRBD1 TRBJ1-1 TRBV6-4 14 TGTGCCAGCAGACTTCACAGGGGAAACACTGAAGCTTTCTTT CASRLHRGNTEAFF
- - TRBJ1-1 TRBV28 13 TGTGCCAGCAGTTTCAGGGTGAACACTGAAGCTTTCTTT CASSFRVNTEAFF
- - TRBJ2-3 TRBV28 13 TGTGCCAGCAGTAGATTCGCTAGCGTCGCGCAGTATTTT CASSRFASVAQYF
- - TRBJ2-7 TRBV14 16 TGTGCCAGCAGCCAAGTCTCGGGGATTGGGTACTACGAGCAGTACTTC CASSQVSGIGYYEQYF
few - TRBJ2-7 TRBV27 14 TGTGCCAGCAGTTTATATCTGGTGGGGGGCGAGCAGTACTTC CASSLYLVGGEQYF